The 13 T cell receptor beta chains in this list originate from one sample, sequenced in a study of OX40 agonist ivuxolimab in advanced cancers. This table comes from immunoSEQ multiplex PCR, and its TCRdb copy is limited to in-frame clones, with some not included. The data contain more than 70,000 clones, almost 85% of them seen just once; the ten biggest clones take up around a quarter. The sample here was CD4+ or CD8+ T cells sorted from blood, taken in a trial of the OX40 agonist ivuxolimab. The receptors stem from an adult with an advanced solid tumor such as melanoma, head and neck, liver or kidney cancer.

For the CDR3, the DNA is TGTGCCACCGGAACTCTAGCGGGCACCTACGAGCAGTACTTC. Protein: CATGTLAGTYEQYF. V is TRBV10-3 and J is TRBJ2-7, with 8 bases that match TRBD2. CDR3 length: 14 residues. Germline V gene lookup returns CDR1 ENHRY and CDR2 SYGVKD. V was pared by 10 bases and J by 2 bases, with 10 bases of the junction left unmatched.

The chain recombines TRBV7-9 with TRBJ1-3, with no clear D. Germline-derived CDR1 and CDR2 are SEHNR and FQNEAQ (reference sequence). This CDR3 spans 16 amino acids. The germline V and J ends were trimmed by 5 bases and 0 bases, with 14 bases remaining between them. The CDR3 spells CASSPLGLISGNTIYF. CDR3 DNA: TGTGCCAGCAGCCCTTTAGGACTGATCTCTGGAAACACCATATATTTT.

This clone has a single count. The rearrangement uses TRBV4-3 and TRBJ2-1, with TRBD2 matching 10 bases. The V and J ends lost 0 bases and 7 bases, in that order; junction bases with no gene match: 12. The CDR3 runs to 18 residues. Germline CDR1 LGHNA, CDR2 YSLEER. This chain's CDR3 is CASSQDPPGAAGGNEQFF. For the CDR3, the DNA is TGCGCCAGCAGCCAAGATCCACCTGGTGCAGCGGGGGGGAATGAGCAGTTCTTC.

The genes are TRBV11-2 and TRBJ2-1; 7 positions match TRBD1. The germline V gene has CDR1 SGHAT and CDR2 FQNNGV. The CDR3 runs 13 residues. V was clipped by 5 bases and J by 10 bases; unmatched bases: 8. Here the CDR3 reads CASSADRDAEQFF. CDR3 DNA: TGTGCCAGCAGCGCAGACAGGGACGCCGAGCAGTTCTTC.

This chain connects TRBV5-1 to TRBJ2-7, with D maybe TRBD1 (7 bases). Per germline, CDR1 SGHRS and CDR2 YFSETQ. The CDR3 totals 16 residues. Between the trimmed V and J ends, which lost 4 bases and 2 bases, there was a span of 19 bases. The CDR3 is CASSPRVAGGTYEQYF. In DNA form, the CDR3 reads TGCGCCAGCAGCCCACGGGTTGCAGGGGGGACCTACGAGCAGTACTTC.

The rearrangement uses TRBV19 and TRBJ2-7; 7 nucleotides line up with TRBD1. The trim removed 9 bases at V and 5 bases at J, leaving 10 bases unmatched. The CDR3 has 13 amino acids. The germline gives CDR1 LNHDA, CDR2 SQIVND (reference sequence). The CDR3 sequence: CASPRGTEDEQYF. The CDR3 coding sequence is TGTGCCAGCCCCCGAGGGACAGAAGACGAGCAGTACTTC.

The chain joins TRBV4-1 to TRBJ2-7, with 10 bases fitting TRBD1. The CDR3 consists of 15 residues. The V segment lost 5 bases and the J segment 2 bases; nucleotides outside the gene matches: 6. Germline V lookup: CDR1 MGHRA, CDR2 YSYEKL. CDR3 loop: CASSTGQGGTYEQYF. The CDR3 DNA reads as TGCGCCAGCAGCACCGGACAGGGGGGGACCTACGAGCAGTACTTC.

This sequence joins TRBV18 and TRBJ2-1; TRBD1 is a possible D gene (5 bases). Trimming took off 3 bases at V and 6 bases at J, with 9 bases between the two ends. CDR3 length: 13 amino acids. Per the germline V gene, CDR1 is KGHSH and CDR2 is LQKENI. CDR3 sequence: CASSPPDSNEQFF. The CDR3 DNA sequence: TGTGCCAGCTCACCGCCTGACAGCAATGAGCAGTTCTTC.

This clone was recorded only once. V gene TRBV11-3 combines with J gene TRBJ2-5, with a tentative D call TRBD1 (5 bases). The CDR3 loop spans 13 amino acids. Germline values: CDR1 SGHNT, CDR2 YENEEA. V lost 2 bases to trimming and J lost 5 bases, with 9 bases between them. This CDR3 is CASSLTGAETQYF. The CDR3 bases are TGTGCCAGCAGCTTAACAGGTGCGGAGACCCAGTACTTC.

V gene TRBV7-9 combines with J gene TRBJ2-3; TRBD2 might be the D (5 bases). Germline CDR1 SEHNR, CDR2 FQNEAQ (reference sequence). The CDR3 contains 16 residues. Trimming shortened V by 5 bases and J by 3 bases, and 18 bases separated the two germline ends. The CDR3 DNA reads as TGTGCCAGCAGCGCGTTGACGGGGTGGGAGACAGATACGCAGTATTTT. It codes for CASSALTGWETDTQYF.

This chain links TRBV5-1 with TRBJ1-5; D unresolved. The germline V gene has CDR1 SGHRS and CDR2 YFSETQ. V lost 4 bases, J lost 1 base, and 6 bases lay in between. The length of the CDR3 is 13 residues. CDR3: CASSPDSNQPQHF. Here the CDR3 DNA reads TGCGCCAGCAGCCCCGACAGCAATCAGCCCCAGCATTTT. The full variable domain, with the rest looked up from reference TRBV5-1 and TRBJ1-5, is KAGVTQTPRYLIKTRGQQVTLSCSPISGHRSVSWYQQTPGQGLQFLFEYFSETQRNKGNFPGRFSGRQFSNSRSEMNVSTLELGDSALYLCASSPDSNQPQHFGDGTRLSIL.

The genes are TRBV30 and TRBJ2-7; TRBD2 agrees at 7 bases. This CDR3 spans 14 amino acids. V trimming: 2 bases; J trimming: 4 bases; junction bases outside the gene matches: 8. Germline CDR1 reads GTSNPN; CDR2 reads SVGIG (reference sequence). Written as DNA, the CDR3 is TGTGCCTGGAGTATCGGGGGTAGCGGGTACGAGCAGTACTTC. Translation: CAWSIGGSGYEQYF. Drawing the rest from reference TRBV30 and TRBJ2-7, the complete variable domain is SQTIHQWPATLVQPVGSPLSLECTVEGTSNPNLYWYRQAAGRGLQLLFYSVGIGQISSEVPQNLSASRPQDRQFILSSKKLLLSDSGFYLCAWSIGGSGYEQYFGPGTRLTVT.

This clone was seen a handful of times. Germline and junction disagree at one end, which may indicate a read error. The chain has TRBV5-1 and TRBJ1-4; D is possibly TRBD1 (5 bases). The CDR3 spans 15 residues. Germline V lookup: CDR1 SGHRS, CDR2 YFSETQ. CDR3 coding DNA: TGCGCCAGCAGCTTGGGTGGGGACTCTAACGAAAAACTGTTTTTT. As protein: CASSLGGDSNEKLFF.